The 11 T cell receptor beta chains below come from one sample, sequenced in a study of siplizumab effects on memory and regulatory T cells (dated by TCRdb to the late 2010s). Libraries were made using the immunoSEQ multiplex PCR assay. TCRdb mirrors the immuneACCESS table, restricted to in-frame sequences. Some clones are absent from its copies; in checked studies, under half trace to an unresolved V gene, and the reason for the others is unknown. The sample table lists 90,000 to 140,000 clones, 90% to 95% of them with a count of one. The ten largest clones take up 0.25% to 0.35% of the sample. The specimen sequenced was CD4+ T cells sorted from blood. The receptors shown here come from a human donor in good health.

The chain employs TRBV5-1 and TRBJ2-7; TRBD2 is a possible D gene (5 bases). The CDR3 loop spans 14 amino acids. Germline CDR1 SGHRS, CDR2 YFSETQ. V dropped 1 base and J dropped 4 bases, with 12 bases sitting between them. Written as DNA, the CDR3 is TGCGCCAGCAGCTTGTCGGCGGGCCGGTACGAGCAGTACTTC. Translating it yields CASSLSAGRYEQYF. Looking up the rest from reference TRBV5-1 and TRBJ2-7 gives the full variable domain: KAGVTQTPRYLIKTRGQQVTLSCSPISGHRSVSWYQQTPGQGLQFLFEYFSETQRNKGNFPGRFSGRQFSNSRSEMNVSTLELGDSALYLCASSLSAGRYEQYFGPGTRLTVT.

The chain recombines TRBV10-3 with TRBJ2-5; 11 bases are shared with TRBD1. Losses at the gene ends were 10 bases for V and 5 bases for J; bases not matched to a gene: 6. The length of the CDR3 is 13 residues. The V gene's germline CDR1 is ENHRY and CDR2 SYGVKD. The CDR3 DNA follows: TGTGCCACCAGGACAGGGGGCTTGGAGACCCAGTACTTC. Translated, it gives CATRTGGLETQYF.

This sequence joins TRBV19 and TRBJ2-3; tentative D call: TRBD2 (5 bases). The length of the CDR3 is 14 residues. Trimming shortened V by 3 bases and J by 3 bases, and 10 bases separated the two germline ends. The germline V gene has CDR1 LNHDA and CDR2 SQIVND (reference sequence). CDR3 nucleotides: TGTGCCAGTAGTATTCTCCTAGCAACAGATACGCAGTATTTT. The encoded protein is CASSILLATDTQYF.

The chain joins TRBV19 to TRBJ1-1, with unresolved D. Germline V gene lookup returns CDR1 LNHDA and CDR2 SQIVND (reference sequence). V gave up 7 bases and J gave up 0 bases, with 15 bases separating them. This CDR3 is 15 amino acids long. In nucleotides, the CDR3 is TGTGCCAGTATAGTCGGTGGACTCATGAACACTGAAGCTTTCTTT. Translation: CASIVGGLMNTEAFF.

The chain has TRBV6-6 and TRBJ1-3, with D possibly matching TRBD1 (6 bases). CDR1 is MNHNY and CDR2 is SVGAGI in the germline V gene (reference sequence). The CDR3 contains 16 residues. V was pared by 6 bases and J by 0 bases, with 15 bases between. CDR3 bases: TGTGCCAGCAGATCGACAGGCGAAATCTCTGGAAACACCATATATTTT. It is translated as CASRSTGEISGNTIYF.

The chain uses TRBV10-3 and TRBJ2-7; 10 bases fit TRBD1. J lost 5 bases, V lost 6 bases, and 1 base had no gene match. The V gene's germline CDR1 is ENHRY and CDR2 SYGVKD. The CDR3 contains 12 residues. CDR3 sequence (DNA): TGTGCCATCAGGGGGACAGGGGACGAGCAGTACTTC. Its translation is CAIRGTGDEQYF.

The chain carries TRBV5-4 and TRBJ1-1; a weak D match, TRBD1 (6 bases). The CDR3 is 12 residues long. Per germline, CDR1 SGHNT and CDR2 YYREEE (reference sequence). V lost 5 bases and J lost 5, with 10 bases in between. The CDR3 sequence: CASRAGETEAFF. CDR3 bases: TGTGCCAGCAGGGCAGGGGAGACTGAAGCTTTCTTT.

The rearrangement links TRBV10-2 to TRBJ1-1, with D possibly matching TRBD1 (5 bases). The germline V gene has CDR1 WSHSY and CDR2 SAAADI. This CDR3 is 17 amino acids long. Trimming took 4 bases from V and 8 from J, leaving 26 bases between them. CDR3 bases: TGCGCCAGCAGTGGCTACGGGACCAAATCCGCCACTACCGAAGCTTTCTTT. Its translation: CASSGYGTKSATTEAFF.

The chain couples TRBV11-1 to TRBJ1-1, with TRBD1 matching over 10 bases. The junction had 6 bases not matched to a gene; V was cut back by 5 bases and J by 3 bases. This CDR3 region has 15 residues. CDR1 is SGHAT and CDR2 is FQDESV in the germline V gene (reference sequence). The CDR3 spells CASSTGTGVHTEAFF. The DNA of the CDR3 is TGTGCCAGCAGCACCGGGACAGGGGTCCACACTGAAGCTTTCTTT. Variable domain in full (rest from reference TRBV11-1 and TRBJ1-1): EAEVAQSPRYKITEKSQAVAFWCDPISGHATLYWYRQILGQGPELLVQFQDESVVDDSQLPKDRFSAERLKGVDSTLKIQPAELGDSAMYLCASSTGTGVHTEAFFGQGTRLTVV.

J is TRBJ2-1 and V is TRBV5-6; 7 nucleotides match TRBD1. Germline values: CDR1 SGHDT, CDR2 YYEEEE. V gave up 3 bases and J gave up 3 bases; unmatched junction bases: 6. This CDR3 spans 15 amino acids. CDR3 in amino acids: CASSWGQGVYNEQFF. The CDR3 DNA reads as TGTGCCAGCAGCTGGGGGCAGGGGGTCTACAATGAGCAGTTCTTC. Together with reference TRBV5-6 and TRBJ2-1, the CDR3 gives the full variable domain: DAGVTQSPTHLIKTRGQQVTLRCSPKSGHDTVSWYQQALGQGPQFIFQYYEEEERQRGNFPDRFSGHQFPNYSSELNVNALLLGDSALYLCASSWGQGVYNEQFFGPGTRLTVL.

This chain links TRBV7-2 with TRBJ2-1; D assignment may be TRBD1 or TRBD2 (5 bases each). The CDR3 extends over 14 amino acids. V lost 6 bases and J 4 bases, leaving 13 bases between the germline ends. Looked up from germline, CDR1 is SGHTA and CDR2 is FQGNSA. The CDR3 loop reads CASRRGELYNEQFF. CDR3 coding DNA: TGTGCCAGCAGGAGGGGAGAACTTTACAATGAGCAGTTCTTC.